Listed below are T cell receptor beta chains from one sample, sequenced in a study of T cells after yellow fever vaccination. TCRdb analysed the 5' RACE reads with MiXCR anew, one entry per CDR3 protein. Seen here are roughly 120,000 distinct CDR3 sequences, under 8.5% observed once, and the top ten hold roughly 2.5%. The material sequenced was CD4+ T cells sorted from PBMCs, taken 10 days after the first yellow fever vaccination. These receptors were collected from a man aged 18 to 30 who received the YFV17D yellow fever vaccine. CDR3s include the opening cysteine and the closing phenylalanine or tryptophan. Rows may omit the clone size; those that give it use once, few, many or a size class.

J gene,V gene,clone size,CDR3 protein
TRBJ2-5,TRBV9,many,CASSVAGQTQETQYF
TRBJ2-7,TRBV5-4,NA,CASSSSPGGDTYEQYF
TRBJ1-2,TRBV20-1,many,CSARVSSGGYTF
TRBJ2-5,TRBV5-1,many,CASKRQDQETQYF
TRBJ2-1,TRBV12-3/TRBV12-4,many,CASSHPPTTSGGRNEQFF
TRBJ1-6,TRBV4-2,many,CASSPGAPNSPLHF
TRBJ1-1,TRBV6-1,many,CASSEAVGGVGTEAFF
TRBJ1-4,TRBV20-1,many,CSARYRDYEKLFF
TRBJ1-2,TRBV10-3,NA,CAITSPHGYTF
TRBJ1-1,TRBV5-5,many,CASSLGQIVIEAFF
TRBJ2-5,TRBV29-1,many,CSVGVGGPYQETQYF
TRBJ2-2,TRBV27,many,CASSLRTGTTGELFF
TRBJ2-3,TRBV5-5,many,CASSPPSGTGSNTQYF
TRBJ1-1,TRBV5-1,many,CASSLVSSFLNTEAFF
TRBJ2-5,TRBV10-3,many,CAISPGQTETQYF
TRBJ1-3,TRBV28,NA,CASLGANSGNTIYF
TRBJ2-7,TRBV4-1,NA,CASSQDPAGGPRYEQYF
TRBJ2-3,TRBV6-5,few,CASSYWGGGSTDTQYF
TRBJ1-1,TRBV20-1,many,CSAREGGGTEAFF
TRBJ1-4,TRBV12-3/TRBV12-4,many,CASSAPGSEKLFF
TRBJ2-7,TRBV5-1,many,CASSSLGQGYEQYF
TRBJ2-1,TRBV12-3/TRBV12-4,many,CASSPGTSGGGWFF
TRBJ2-2,TRBV7-8,many,CASSLEIHTGELFF
TRBJ2-2,TRBV11-2,many,CASSLAGARTGELFF
TRBJ1-1,TRBV7-3,many,CASSLYGGGTEAFF
TRBJ1-6,TRBV20-1,many,CSGGQDNSPLHF
TRBJ1-1,TRBV29-1,many,CSVEDQLNTEAFF
TRBJ2-1,TRBV9,many,CASSVQGGEQFF
TRBJ2-3,TRBV28,many,CASSGLAGGSDTQYF
TRBJ1-4,TRBV12-3/TRBV12-4,many,CASSGQGSGEKLFF
TRBJ2-3,TRBV2,many,CATDRDTDTQYF
TRBJ2-1,TRBV7-6,many,CASSSLATGEQFF
TRBJ2-6,TRBV20-1,many,CGASGANVLTF